There are a few counts of the clone carrying this T cell receptor (beta chain). Participant ages covered roughly 18 to 89 years across 20 to 25 US areas. Participants were placed into cohorts based on the clinical history they reported. The data belong to a study of blood T cell repertoires in COVID-19. Study details: T cells, B-cell-depleted T cells, or PBMCs supplied cDNA or gDNA.

Under the authors' procedure: Reference gene primer amplification in the assay estimated nucleated cell counts. The method was immunoSEQ multiplex PCR; TCRdb's version includes in-frame clones alone and lacks a portion of them. D and trimming come from the DNA, and the V and J calls and clone size come from that table. The sample has 300,000 to 450,000 clones, 80% to 90% seen once; the top ten hold approximately 1.9%. Deletions cut 5 bases from V and 4 bases from J, with 15 bases between. The CDR3 totals 15 residues. Germline CDR1 reads SEHNR; CDR2 reads FQNEAQ (reference sequence). This chain links TRBV7-9 with TRBJ1-5; perhaps TRBD1 as D (6 bases). The sample taken for sequencing was PBMCs or T cells enriched from blood (not recorded which). This TCR derives from a man in his forties in a cohort exposed to, infected with or recovered from COVID-19 (not recorded which). In DNA form, the CDR3 reads TGTGCCAGCAGCCTCTCAGGACAGTATAATCAGCCCCAGCATTTT. Translation gives CASSLSGQYNQPQHF.